The 4 T cell receptor beta chains reported below all come from one sample, sequenced in a study of T cells in women clearing cervical HPV infection. TCRdb's table, derived via immunoSEQ multiplex PCR, lists solely in-frame clones and lacks some. This sample's clone table lists 35,000 to 45,000 clones. Sequencing was done on a sample of blood buffy coat. The source is a woman aged 18 to 75 with a cervical HPV16 infection that either progressed to CIN3+ or cleared (not recorded which).

About this clone: The read is 3 residues too short to cover the CDR3 end, so that end is filled in from the germline J gene. The V call is TRBV14, the J call TRBJ1-1; D not resolved. Germline CDR1 is SGHDN and CDR2 is FVKESK. V lost 2 bases and J 0 bases, leaving 10 bases between the germline ends. The CDR3 contains 15 residues. CDR3 DNA (partial): TGTGCCAGCAGCCAAAAGACTCCTTTGAACACTGAA. Its protein is CASSQKTPLNTE. The entire CDR3 sequence reads CASSQKTPLNTEAFF.

Remarks on this clone: The read terminates 3 residues before the CDR3 end, so the remaining end is supplied by the germline J gene. The chain joins TRBV19 to TRBJ2-5; 8 bases are a match to TRBD1. The CDR3 loop spans 15 amino acids. V trimming: 3 bases; J trimming: 5 bases; junction bases outside the gene matches: 8. From germline, CDR1 is LNHDA and CDR2 SQIVND (reference sequence). CDR3: CASSILGTGGETQYF. The sequenced part of the CDR3 DNA is TGTGCCAGTAGTATTCTGGGGACAGGAGGGGAGACC.

Note on this clone: The read finishes 3 residues shy of the CDR3 end, and the germline J gene is used to complete it. This chain joins TRBV19 and TRBJ1-2, with D possibly TRBD1 on 5 matching bases. The germline V and J ends were trimmed by 6 bases and 3 bases, with 14 bases remaining between them. Germline CDR1 LNHDA, CDR2 SQIVND (reference sequence). CDR3 length: 14 residues. CDR3 sequence: CASSSQARYYGYTF. CDR3 DNA (partial): TGTGCCAGTAGCTCACAGGCGCGGTACTATGGC.

As for this clone: The read terminates 3 residues before the CDR3 end, so the remaining end is supplied by the germline J gene. This sequence joins TRBV7-2 and TRBJ1-6, with D maybe TRBD1 (6 bases). Per germline, CDR1 SGHTA and CDR2 FQGNSA. The CDR3 runs to 15 residues. V gave up 5 bases and J gave up 10 bases, with 18 bases separating them. Here the CDR3 reads CASSTGTTMKSPLHF. Incomplete CDR3 DNA: TGTGCCAGCAGCACCGGGACAACCATGAAATCACCC.